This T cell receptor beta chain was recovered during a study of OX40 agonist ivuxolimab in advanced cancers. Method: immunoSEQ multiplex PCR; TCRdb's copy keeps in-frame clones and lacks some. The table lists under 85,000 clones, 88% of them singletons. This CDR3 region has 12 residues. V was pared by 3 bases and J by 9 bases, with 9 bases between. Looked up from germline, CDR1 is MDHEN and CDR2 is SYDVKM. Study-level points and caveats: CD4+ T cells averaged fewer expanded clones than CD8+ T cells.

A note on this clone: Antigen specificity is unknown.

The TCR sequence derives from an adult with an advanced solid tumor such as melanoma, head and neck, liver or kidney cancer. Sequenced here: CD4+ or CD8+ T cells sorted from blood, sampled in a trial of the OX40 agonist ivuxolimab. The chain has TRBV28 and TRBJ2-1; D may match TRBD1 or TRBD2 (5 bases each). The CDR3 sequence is CASSLGTSEQFF. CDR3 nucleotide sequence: TGTGCCAGCAGTTTGGGGACGAGTGAGCAGTTCTTC.